The text below deals with one T cell receptor (beta chain). The data are from a study of response to subunit inactivated influenza vaccine. Trimming shortened V by 6 bases and J by 5 bases, and 31 bases separated the two germline ends. The CDR3 is made up of 19 amino acids. Germline V CDR1 and CDR2: MNHEY, SVGAGI. Each CDR3 protein gets one entry after TCRdb re-called the RT-PCR reads with MiXCR. Found here are 700,000 to 800,000 distinct CDR3 sequences, roughly 18% of them singletons; the top ten hold roughly a tenth. The sample here was PBMCs from blood, taken more than 4 days after vaccination. The source of this sequence is a man aged 50-60 years who received an inactivated influenza vaccine. The genes are TRBV6-5 and TRBJ1-1, with D maybe TRBD1 (5 bases). The CDR3 DNA sequence: TGTGCCAGCAGGTTCTCAGGGCAGATTCCTTTCATCCCGCCGACTGAAGCTTTCTTT. The encoded protein is CASRFSGQIPFIPPTEAFF.